This TCR beta chain was sequenced during a study of OX40 agonist ivuxolimab in advanced cancers. Clones were sequenced by immunoSEQ multiplex PCR, and TCRdb holds only the in-frame ones, with some missing. The data contain about 75,000 clones, approximately 86% of them singletons. The V segment lost 4 bases and the J segment 1 base; nucleotides outside the gene matches: 4. CDR3 size: 16 residues. Germline loops: CDR1 SEHNR, CDR2 FQNEAQ (reference sequence). The chain combines TRBV7-9 with TRBJ2-2; 9 nucleotides line up with TRBD2. The source was CD4+ or CD8+ T cells sorted from blood, collected in a trial of the OX40 agonist ivuxolimab. The clonotype comes from an adult with an advanced solid tumor such as melanoma, head and neck, liver or kidney cancer. CDR3 nucleotide sequence: TGTGCCAGCAGCTCAGAGACTAGCGGGAACACCGGGGAGCTGTTTTTT. Protein: CASSSETSGNTGELFF.